This TCR beta chain was profiled in a study of blood T cell repertoires in COVID-19. Clones were read by immunoSEQ multiplex PCR, and TCRdb kept only the in-frame ones, dropping some. This sample has under 200,000 clones, with around nine tenths found just once. Germline CDR1 MDHEN, CDR2 SYDVKM. This CDR3 is 14 amino acids long. J lost 7 bases, V lost 8 bases, and 11 bases had no gene match. This clonotype was sampled from a man over 45 with acute or convalescent COVID-19. The sample consisted of peripheral blood. V and J are TRBV28 and TRBJ2-3; 8 bases map to TRBD2. The CDR3 here is CASGSGGGRNTQYF. CDR3 DNA: TGTGCCAGCGGCTCGGGCGGGGGGCGGAATACGCAGTATTTT.